This passage covers 3 T cell receptor beta chains from one sample sequenced in a study of shared clonotypes between healthy human individuals. Measured with immunoSEQ multiplex PCR; TCRdb has only the in-frame clones, and not every one. The table has 1.4 million or so clones, approximately 98.5% seen once. Source material: naive CD4+ T cells sorted from blood. Subset defined: CD45RA+ positively selected. The receptors originated from a young man in good health.

This chain links TRBV5-1 with TRBJ1-1; 9 bases are shared with TRBD1. The germline V gene encodes CDR1 SGHRS and CDR2 YFSETQ. With V trimmed by 1 base and J by 5 bases, 9 bases remained unmatched. The CDR3 contains 16 residues. The CDR3 here is CASSLMWTGEETEAFF. As DNA, the CDR3 is TGCGCCAGCAGCTTGATGTGGACAGGGGAGGAGACTGAAGCTTTCTTT.

The chain carries TRBV18 and TRBJ1-1; D is possibly TRBD1 (6 bases). This CDR3 spans 15 amino acids. In germline, CDR1 is KGHSH, CDR2 LQKENI. V lost 0 bases and J lost 4, with 12 bases in between. This CDR3 reads CASSPPWGRGTEAFF. CDR3 nucleotides: TGTGCCAGCTCACCACCGTGGGGGCGCGGCACTGAAGCTTTCTTT.

The chain joins TRBV7-3 to TRBJ1-3; unclear D gene. Deletions cut 2 bases from V and 0 bases from J, with 8 bases between. The CDR3 loop spans 15 amino acids. CDR1 is SGHTA, CDR2 FQGTGA, per germline. The CDR3: CASSLQGSSGNTIYF. As DNA, the CDR3 is TGTGCCAGCAGCTTACAAGGGAGCTCTGGAAACACCATATATTTT.